This entry features one T cell receptor (beta chain) sequence. This specimen belongs to a study of T cell responses to AZD1222 COVID-19 vaccine. This CDR3 has 19 amino acids. From germline, CDR1 is LNHDA and CDR2 SQIVND (reference sequence). V lost 6 bases and J lost 3, with 27 bases in between. Measured with immunoSEQ multiplex PCR; TCRdb has only the in-frame clones, and not every one. The sample includes approximately 110,000 clones, about 93% of them seen just once. The chain recombines TRBV19 with TRBJ1-3, with a weak D call TRBD1 (5 bases). The clonotype comes from an adult in good health. This material consisted of peripheral blood, taken on day 0 of AZD1222 vaccination. In DNA, the CDR3 is TGTGCCAGTAGGGGGCGGCACACGGGGGGTCCAAGCTTTGGAAACACCATATATTTT. Protein product: CASRGRHTGGPSFGNTIYF.